Below are 26 T cell receptor beta chains sequenced from a single sample in a study of T cell repertoires in cytomegalovirus infection. TCRdb analysed the reads with MiXCR anew, one entry per CDR3 protein. The data show some 300,000 distinct CDR3 sequences, with around 13% seen just once and around 8.1% held by the top ten. Source material: PBMCs. All receptors come from a human donor in good health (CMV status not recorded). Some clones in this sample may be carry-over from other donors' samples.

This chain uses TRBV5-4 with TRBJ2-7; D may be TRBD1 (7 bases). The CDR3 contains 14 residues. The ends were cut back, 4 bases at V and 3 bases at J, with 14 bases in the middle. Germline lookup yields CDR1 SGHNT and CDR2 YYREEE (reference sequence). This CDR3 is CASSRRGEDYEQYF. The DNA of the CDR3 is TGTGCCAGCAGCCGCAGGGGGGAAGACTACGAGCAGTACTTC.

This clonotype appeared many times. The chain employs TRBV20-1 and TRBJ1-2, with TRBD1 as a possible D gene (6 bases). Between the trimmed V and J ends, which lost 6 bases and 6 bases, there was a span of 23 bases. CDR1 is DFQATT and CDR2 is SNEGSKA in the germline V gene (reference sequence). CDR3 length: 15 residues. CDR3 region: CSATSFRGVKDGYTF. CDR3 in DNA: TGCAGTGCCACGTCCTTTAGGGGGGTAAAGGATGGCTACACCTTC.

This clonotype was recorded many times. The V gene is TRBV7-3, the J gene TRBJ2-7; TRBD2 matches at 16 bases. The germline gives CDR1 SGHTA, CDR2 FQGTGA. This CDR3 comprises 17 residues. V lost 0 bases, J lost 5 bases, and 4 bases stayed unmatched. DNA for the CDR3: TGTGCCAGCAGCTTAACAGGGACTAGCGGGAGGGCTGACGAGCAGTACTTC. Protein sequence: CASSLTGTSGRADEQYF. Based on the CDR3 plus reference TRBV7-3 and TRBJ2-7, the full variable domain is GAGVSQTPSNKVTEKGKYVELRCDPISGHTALYWYRQSLGQGPEFLIYFQGTGAADDSGLPNDRFFAVRPEGSVSTLKIQRTERGDSAVYLCASSLTGTSGRADEQYFGPGTRLTVT.

This clonotype was observed a handful of times. DNA of the CDR3: TGTGCCAGCAGTAAGCCCAGCTCCTACAATGAGCAGTTCTTC. This gives the protein CASSKPSSYNEQFF. V usage is TRBV28 and J usage is TRBJ2-1; the D is unclear. The CDR3 consists of 14 residues. The V end lost 5 bases, the J end lost 0 bases, and 8 bases lay between the germline ends. Germline loops: CDR1 MDHEN, CDR2 SYDVKM.

The rearrangement uses TRBV19 and TRBJ2-1, with TRBD2 matching over 8 bases. Germline assignment: CDR1 LNHDA and CDR2 SQIVND (reference sequence). The CDR3 consists of 15 residues. J gave up 4 bases and V 6 bases, and 8 bases lay outside the gene matches. The CDR3 reads CASSDQRGWYNEQFF. The DNA of the CDR3 is TGTGCCAGTAGCGATCAGCGGGGGTGGTACAATGAGCAGTTCTTC. The entire variable domain, with the rest obtained from reference TRBV19 and TRBJ2-1, is as follows: DGGITQSPKYLFRKEGQNVTLSCEQNLNHDAMYWYRQDPGQGLRLIYYSQIVNDFQKGDIAEGYSVSREKKESFPLTVTSAQKNPTAFYLCASSDQRGWYNEQFFGPGTRLTVL.

This clonotype has more than one count but fewer than ten. The rearrangement uses TRBV29-1 and TRBJ1-1, with D unclear. The CDR3 has 15 residues. Between the trimmed V and J ends, which lost 4 bases and 1 base, there was a span of 16 bases. Per the germline V gene, CDR1 is SQVTM and CDR2 is ANQGSEA. The CDR3 region is CSVGPVGSSNTEAFF. The CDR3 bases are TGCAGCGTTGGGCCAGTGGGGTCCTCGAACACTGAAGCTTTCTTT.

This clonotype was counted ten times or more. The chain links TRBV7-3 to TRBJ2-1; D is ambiguous. The CDR3 extends over 16 amino acids. Germline lookup yields CDR1 SGHTA and CDR2 FQGTGA. V lost 2 bases to trimming and J lost 2 bases, with 13 bases between them. CDR3 loop: CASSLGSASAYNEQFF. The CDR3 DNA reads as TGTGCCAGCAGCTTAGGCTCGGCTAGTGCCTACAATGAGCAGTTCTTC. The full variable domain, with the rest looked up from reference TRBV7-3 and TRBJ2-1, is GAGVSQTPSNKVTEKGKYVELRCDPISGHTALYWYRQSLGQGPEFLIYFQGTGAADDSGLPNDRFFAVRPEGSVSTLKIQRTERGDSAVYLCASSLGSASAYNEQFFGPGTRLTVL.

The V gene is TRBV4-1, the J gene TRBJ2-1; possible D gene TRBD2, 6 bases. The CDR3 runs 16 residues. The V gene lost 3 bases and the J gene lost 0 bases, with 12 bases spanning the gap. Looked up from germline, CDR1 is MGHRA and CDR2 is YSYEKL. The CDR3 sequence: CASSQMGLTSYNEQFF. CDR3 coding DNA: TGCGCCAGCAGCCAGATGGGACTTACCTCCTACAATGAGCAGTTCTTC.

Many counts were recorded for this clonotype. The chain links TRBV28 to TRBJ2-1; 11 bases line up with TRBD2. Germline CDR1 is MDHEN and CDR2 is SYDVKM. After removal of 7 bases from V and 1 base from J, the junction contained 6 bases not matched to a gene. The CDR3 runs to 16 residues. The CDR3 loop is CASNPSGRPSYNEQFF. The CDR3 DNA sequence: TGTGCCAGCAACCCTAGCGGGAGGCCATCCTACAATGAGCAGTTCTTC.

Many counts were recorded for this clonotype. This chain joins TRBV7-2 and TRBJ1-1; 8 nucleotides agree with TRBD1. This CDR3 spans 15 amino acids. Losses at the gene ends were 5 bases for V and 2 bases for J; bases not matched to a gene: 7. The germline V gene has CDR1 SGHTA and CDR2 FQGNSA. CDR3 DNA: TGTGCCAGCAGCCCCTGGACAGGGACCAACACTGAAGCTTTCTTT. The encoded protein is CASSPWTGTNTEAFF.

A few counts support this clonotype. This sequence joins TRBV28 and TRBJ1-4, with D hard to call. Germline CDR1 is MDHEN and CDR2 is SYDVKM. The CDR3 runs 13 residues. Deletions cut 6 bases from V and 3 bases from J, with 8 bases between. The CDR3 reads CASRGAPNEKLFF. The CDR3 region has the DNA TGTGCCAGCAGGGGAGCCCCTAATGAAAAACTGTTTTTT.

This clonotype has a count of ten or more. The rearrangement links TRBV7-2 to TRBJ2-5; D is unresolved. Trimming took 0 bases from V and 3 from J, leaving 11 bases between them. The germline CDR1 and CDR2 sequences are SGHTA and FQGNSA. There are 15 residues in the CDR3. CDR3 region: CASSLARSLEETQYF. CDR3 nucleotides: TGTGCCAGCAGCTTAGCCCGAAGTCTAGAAGAGACCCAGTACTTC.

This clonotype has at least ten counts. V is TRBV6-2 or TRBV6-3 and J is TRBJ2-7; possible D gene TRBD2, 5 bases. Germline CDR1 is MNHEY and CDR2 is SVGEGT. This CDR3 is 15 amino acids long. Trimming cost V 6 bases and J 6 bases, with 21 bases left between them. This CDR3 is CASSSTMEASLEQYF. CDR3 coding DNA: TGTGCCAGCAGCTCAACGATGGAGGCATCTCTCGAGCAGTACTTC.

This clonotype occurred many times. The V and J genes are TRBV6-5 and TRBJ2-2, with D unresolved. The CDR3 has 15 amino acids. The V gene lost 8 bases and the J gene lost 4 bases, with 17 bases spanning the gap. Germline assignment: CDR1 MNHEY and CDR2 SVGAGI. DNA of the CDR3: TGTGCCAGCTATGGATACAGTTTGGGCACCGGGGAGCTGTTTTTT. Translating it yields CASYGYSLGTGELFF.

In this sample, this clonotype turned up many times. The chain combines TRBV28 with TRBJ2-2; 7 bases match TRBD2. CDR3 length: 16 amino acids. The V gene end was trimmed by 4 bases and the J gene end by 4 bases; junction bases not matched to a gene: 9. CDR1 is MDHEN, CDR2 SYDVKM, per germline. CDR3 bases: TGTGCCAGCAGTTCCGACCGAAAGCGGGGCACCGGGGAGCTGTTTTTT. Amino acid sequence: CASSSDRKRGTGELFF.

This clonotype was seen many times. The chain joins TRBV7-3 to TRBJ2-1; no clear D. The length of the CDR3 is 16 residues. In germline, CDR1 is SGHTA, CDR2 FQGTGA. V was shortened by 1 base and J by 2 bases, with 12 bases between the two germline ends. CDR3 sequence reads: CASSLKGGLPYNEQFF. In nucleotides, the CDR3 is TGTGCCAGCAGCTTAAAGGGTGGGCTCCCCTACAATGAGCAGTTCTTC.

The chain joins TRBV5-4 to TRBJ2-3; D assignment may be TRBD1 or TRBD2 (7 bases each). Germline CDR1 reads SGHNT; CDR2 reads YYREEE (reference sequence). The V end was cut by 4 bases, the J end by 4 bases, with 19 bases between. There are 16 residues in the CDR3. The CDR3 sequence: CASSLPRGGSADTQYF. The CDR3 bases are TGTGCCAGCAGCCTCCCCAGGGGGGGATCCGCAGATACGCAGTATTTT.

This clonotype was seen ten or more times. This sequence joins TRBV12-3 or TRBV12-4 and TRBJ2-7, with D tentatively TRBD1 (6 bases). V shed 5 bases and J shed 3 bases, with 17 bases lying between them. This CDR3 is 15 amino acids long. CDR3 sequence: CASSQYRDTFYEQYF. The CDR3 nucleotides are TGTGCCAGCAGTCAATACCGGGACACCTTCTACGAGCAGTACTTC.

This clonotype turned up a few times. Here the CDR3 reads CSAGAASGGNEQFF. The CDR3 region has the DNA TGCAGTGCGGGAGCCGCTAGCGGGGGAAATGAGCAGTTCTTC. This sequence joins TRBV20-1 and TRBJ2-1, with 10 bases fitting TRBD2. Germline V gene data show CDR1 as DFQATT and CDR2 as SNEGSKA (reference sequence). V trimming: 6 bases; J trimming: 7 bases; junction bases outside the gene matches: 9. The CDR3 loop spans 14 amino acids.

This clonotype was counted ten times or more. The chain carries TRBV6-2 or TRBV6-3 and TRBJ2-3; a possible D gene is TRBD2 (5 bases). Trimming left V 2 bases short and J 11 bases short, with 11 bases between. CDR3 size: 12 residues. The germline CDR1 and CDR2 sequences are MNHEY and SVGEGT. The CDR3 region is CASSYSQDLQYF. CDR3 in DNA: TGTGCCAGCAGTTACAGTCAGGACTTGCAGTATTTT.

There are many counts of this clonotype. The chain couples TRBV6-1 to TRBJ2-7; possible D gene TRBD1, 6 bases. The ends were cut back, 6 bases at V and 1 base at J, with 19 bases in the middle. Germline CDR1 is MNHNS and CDR2 is SASEGT. The CDR3 loop spans 16 amino acids. The CDR3 is CASSRVTGTSSYEQYF. CDR3 sequence (DNA): TGTGCCAGCAGCCGAGTTACCGGGACATCTTCCTACGAGCAGTACTTC.

The V gene is TRBV28, the J gene TRBJ1-1, with a tentative D call TRBD1 (5 bases). Trimming pared 6 bases from V and 4 bases from J, leaving 21 bases between. The CDR3 extends over 16 amino acids. CDR1 and CDR2 from the germline V gene are MDHEN and SYDVKM. CDR3 loop: CASRPTTVSGSTEAFF. The CDR3 DNA is TGTGCCAGCAGACCCACGACAGTCTCAGGGAGCACTGAAGCTTTCTTT.

V gene TRBV4-3 combines with J gene TRBJ2-1; no definite D call. CDR1 is LGHNA and CDR2 is YSLEER in the germline V gene. The CDR3 contains 14 residues. Between the trimmed V and J ends, which lost 3 bases and 8 bases, there was a span of 14 bases. The CDR3 nucleotides read TGCGCCAGCAGCCATACTTGGGCTGTACATGAGCAGTTCTTC. Amino acids: CASSHTWAVHEQFF.

Regarding this clonotype: The missing conserved phenylalanine or tryptophan at the end of this CDR3 makes a read error likely. This chain links TRBV7-2 with TRBJ2-7; possible D gene TRBD1, 5 bases. Germline values: CDR1 SGHTA, CDR2 FQGNSA. V lost 1 base to trimming and J lost 2 bases, with 9 bases between them. The CDR3 totals 14 residues. The CDR3 sequence is CASSLDKGTYEQYL. The CDR3 DNA is TGTGCCAGCAGCTTAGACAAGGGGACCTACGAGCAGTACTTA.

In its sample, this clonotype was seen many times. J is TRBJ2-7 and V is TRBV12-3 or TRBV12-4, with TRBD1 identical over 9 bases. The CDR3 runs to 13 residues. The V and J ends lost 7 bases and 4 bases, in that order; junction bases with no gene match: 5. The CDR3 protein is CASTGQGQYEQYF. The CDR3, as DNA: TGTGCCAGCACCGGACAGGGGCAGTACGAGCAGTACTTC.

This clonotype was counted at least ten times. The V gene is TRBV6-6, the J gene TRBJ1-5, with TRBD1 identical over 10 bases. The CDR3 loop spans 16 amino acids. With V trimmed by 2 bases and J by 6 bases, 7 bases remained unmatched. Germline V lookup: CDR1 MNHNY, CDR2 SVGAGI (reference sequence). As DNA, the CDR3 is TGTGCCAGCAGTTACAACGACAGGGGGCAAGGTCAGCCCCAGCATTTT. This gives the protein CASSYNDRGQGQPQHF.